The rows below give T cell receptor beta chains drawn from one sample of a study of T cell clones after liver transplantation. Assay: immunoSEQ multiplex PCR; the TCRdb copy retains only in-frame clones and omits some. This sample has 98,000 or so clones, with about 81% found just once. Material: CD4+ T cells from blood, obtained before liver transplant. The receptors were gathered from a human donor who received a liver transplant. CDR3s include the opening cysteine and the closing phenylalanine or tryptophan. D genes are given only for firm matches. The listing skips clone size in some rows; elsewhere it reads once, few, many or a size class.

v_gene	abundance	j_gene	d_gene	CDR3aa	CDR3nt
TRBV2	once	TRBJ2-2	.	CASSGVQTQSGELFF	TGTGCCAGCAGCGGGGTCCAAACCCAATCCGGGGAGCTGTTTTTT
TRBV28	.	TRBJ2-1	TRBD2	CASTPTSGSSYNEQFF	TGTGCCAGCACCCCGACTAGCGGGAGCTCCTACAATGAGCAGTTCTTC
TRBV7-2	few	TRBJ1-5	.	CASSLAGSNQPQHF	TGTGCCAGCAGCTTAGCGGGTAGCAATCAGCCCCAGCATTTT
TRBV7-2	.	TRBJ2-7	.	CASSFRQPSEQYF	TGTGCCAGCAGCTTTCGACAGCCCTCTGAGCAGTACTTC
TRBV10-3	once	TRBJ1-5	.	CAITPDINQPQHF	TGTGCCATCACGCCAGACATCAATCAGCCCCAGCATTTT
TRBV28	.	TRBJ1-1	.	CASSEGHAEAFF	TGTGCCAGCAGTGAAGGACACGCTGAAGCTTTCTTT
TRBV7-2	.	TRBJ2-1	TRBD2	CASSARLAGGYNEQFF	TGTGCCAGCAGCGCGAGACTAGCGGGGGGTTACAATGAGCAGTTCTTC
TRBV12-5	.	TRBJ2-2	TRBD1	CASGPRQGALPNTGELFF	TGTGCTAGTGGTCCCCGACAGGGTGCCCTCCCGAACACCGGGGAGCTGTTTTTT
TRBV13	.	TRBJ2-6	.	CASSLGGTGANVLTF	TGTGCCAGCAGCTTAGGGGGGACCGGGGCCAACGTCCTGACTTTC
TRBV28	.	TRBJ1-5	TRBD1	CASSLDRTGPQHF	TGTGCCAGCAGTTTGGACAGGACCGGGCCCCAGCATTTT
TRBV7-8	.	TRBJ1-4	TRBD1	CASSQDRGEKLFF	TGTGCCAGCAGCCAGGACAGGGGTGAAAAACTGTTTTTT
TRBV6-6	.	TRBJ1-5	.	CASSYPPGGQPQHF	TGTGCCAGCAGTTACCCCCCGGGCGGTCAGCCCCAGCATTTT
TRBV12-5	.	TRBJ1-3	.	CASGLANPGNTIYF	TGTGCTAGTGGTTTGGCTAACCCCGGAAACACCATATATTTT
TRBV5-5	.	TRBJ2-7	TRBD1	CASSTAGTGTVYEQYF	TGTGCCAGCAGCACCGCGGGGACAGGGACAGTCTACGAGCAGTACTTC
TRBV5-1	.	TRBJ1-1	TRBD1	CASSWGPGQGASEAFF	TGCGCCAGCAGTTGGGGGCCGGGACAGGGGGCCTCTGAAGCTTTCTTT
TRBV27	.	TRBJ2-3	.	CATRGPNINTQYF	TGTGCCACGCGGGGACCAAATATTAATACGCAGTATTTT
TRBV5-1	.	TRBJ1-1	.	CASSLVQGGGNTEAFF	TGCGCCAGCAGCTTGGTGCAGGGCGGGGGGAACACTGAAGCTTTCTTT
TRBV7-2	.	TRBJ2-5	.	CAMSGQGETQYF	TGTGCCATGTCCGGGCAGGGGGAGACCCAGTACTTC
TRBV18	.	TRBJ2-7	.	CASSPGTFPDEQYF	TGTGCCAGCTCACCAGGGACTTTTCCTGACGAGCAGTACTTC
TRBV6-1	.	TRBJ2-5	.	CASSDQTGGLETQYF	TGTGCCAGCAGTGATCAAACAGGCGGGTTAGAGACCCAGTACTTC
TRBV6-5	.	TRBJ1-2	TRBD1	CASSSTTGPFGYTF	TGTGCCAGCAGTTCCACGACAGGGCCATTTGGCTACACCTTC
TRBV12-5	.	TRBJ1-2	.	CASGLVSGGGGYTF	TGTGCTAGTGGTTTGGTATCGGGGGGAGGTGGCTACACCTTC
TRBV18	.	TRBJ2-7	.	CASSPRGDRISYEQYF	TGTGCCAGCTCACCACGGGGGGACCGCATCTCCTACGAGCAGTACTTC
TRBV5-1	few	TRBJ2-7	.	CASSLQGGRIDEQYF	TGCGCCAGCAGCTTGCAGGGGGGTAGAATCGACGAGCAGTACTTC
TRBV29-1	.	TRBJ2-2	TRBD1	CSVLGGWTGELFF	TGCAGCGTTTTAGGGGGCTGGACCGGGGAGCTGTTTTTT
TRBV21-1	.	TRBJ1-4	.	CASREKEKLFF	TGTGCCAGCAGGGAAAAGGAAAAACTGTTTTTT
TRBV27	.	TRBJ2-7	TRBD2	CASSRYVTSGHYEQYF	TGTGCCAGCAGCAGATACGTAACTAGCGGGCATTACGAGCAGTACTTC
TRBV6-5	.	TRBJ1-2	.	CASSTPRGNYGYTF	TGTGCCAGCTCTACTCCCAGGGGTAACTATGGCTACACCTTC
TRBV27	.	TRBJ2-7	TRBD2	CASSLRLATNSYEQYF	TGTGCCAGCAGTTTAAGACTAGCGACCAACTCCTACGAGCAGTACTTC
TRBV5-4	.	TRBJ2-5	.	CASSTQAQETQYF	TGTGCCAGCAGTACGCAGGCTCAAGAGACCCAGTACTTC
TRBV7-9	.	TRBJ2-2	TRBD1	CASSLVGQSNTGELFF	TGTGCCAGCAGCTTAGTGGGACAGTCGAACACCGGGGAGCTGTTTTTT
TRBV10-1	.	TRBJ2-1	TRBD2	CASSSGSSYNEQFF	TGCGCCAGCAGTAGCGGGAGCTCCTACAATGAGCAGTTCTTC
TRBV5-1	.	TRBJ2-1	.	CASSLPLLQGGNEQFF	TGCGCCAGCAGCTTGCCCCTACTCCAGGGGGGGAATGAGCAGTTCTTC
TRBV11-2	.	TRBJ2-1	TRBD2	CASSYRTSGGRKFF	TGTGCCAGCAGCTACCGGACTAGCGGGGGACGGAAGTTCTTC
TRBV2	.	TRBJ2-1	.	CASRGQSYNEQFF	TGTGCCAGCAGAGGACAGTCGTACAATGAGCAGTTCTTC
TRBV28	.	TRBJ2-6	.	CASSLLSSGANVLTF	TGTGCCAGCAGTTTACTCAGCTCTGGGGCCAACGTCCTGACTTTC
TRBV27	.	TRBJ2-5	TRBD2	CASSYRRASGLQETQYF	TGTGCCAGCAGTTACCGGCGGGCTAGCGGTCTTCAAGAGACCCAGTACTTC
TRBV6-1	.	TRBJ1-4	TRBD1	CASSARTGTPEKLFF	TGTGCCAGCAGTGCCAGGACAGGGACACCAGAAAAACTGTTTTTT
TRBV7-8	.	TRBJ2-2	.	CASSLDNTGELFF	TGTGCCAGCAGCTTGGACAACACCGGGGAGCTGTTTTTT
TRBV5-1	.	TRBJ2-2	TRBD1	CASSSDRAGTGELFF	TGCGCCAGCAGTAGCGACAGGGCGGGCACCGGGGAGCTGTTTTTT
TRBV7-2	.	TRBJ1-5	.	CASSLGRQPQHF	TGTGCCAGCAGCTTAGGGCGTCAGCCCCAGCATTTT
TRBV30	.	TRBJ2-5	TRBD1	CALRQGGQTQYF	TGTGCCTTACGACAGGGGGGACAGACCCAGTACTTC
TRBV18	.	TRBJ2-2	TRBD1	CASSRTGTGELFF	TGTGCCAGCTCACGGACAGGCACCGGGGAGCTGTTTTTT
TRBV7-2	.	TRBJ2-1	.	CASSLNPGGYNEQFF	TGTGCCAGCAGCTTAAATCCGGGCGGATACAATGAGCAGTTCTTC
TRBV5-4	.	TRBJ1-1	.	CASGVIGAEAFF	TGTGCCAGCGGTGTGATAGGCGCTGAAGCTTTCTTT
TRBV9	once	TRBJ2-7	TRBD1	CASSVESRGRGEQYF	TGTGCCAGCAGCGTGGAAAGCAGGGGGCGAGGCGAGCAGTACTTC
TRBV18	.	TRBJ2-7	.	CASSPPLAPKVEQYF	TGTGCCAGCTCACCACCTCTAGCACCTAAGGTCGAGCAGTACTTC
TRBV5-4	.	TRBJ2-6	.	CASSLSGAGANVLTF	TGTGCCAGCAGCTTGTCTGGAGCTGGGGCCAACGTCCTGACTTTC
TRBV18	few	TRBJ1-1	.	CASSPLAPGANTEAFF	TGTGCCAGCTCACCACTCGCACCCGGGGCGAACACTGAAGCTTTCTTT
TRBV2	.	TRBJ1-4	.	CASSGGFREKLFF	TGTGCCAGCAGTGGGGGGTTTCGGGAAAAACTGTTTTTT
TRBV7-9	.	TRBJ2-5	.	CASSLLPSQETQYF	TGTGCCAGCAGCTTACTCCCGTCCCAAGAGACCCAGTACTTC
TRBV27	.	TRBJ2-3	.	CASSLMTNSDTQYF	TGTGCCAGCAGTTTAATGACTAATTCAGATACGCAGTATTTT
TRBV19	.	TRBJ2-1	TRBD2	CASSIGAGEGKFF	TGTGCCAGTAGTATTGGGGCGGGAGAGGGGAAGTTCTTC
TRBV25-1	.	TRBJ1-1	TRBD1	CASSYRGDTEAFF	TGTGCCAGCAGTTACAGGGGGGACACTGAAGCTTTCTTT
TRBV2	once	TRBJ2-5	TRBD1	CASSDRDRVIGTQYF	TGTGCCAGCAGTGACCGGGACAGGGTTATAGGGACCCAGTACTTC
TRBV6-1	.	TRBJ2-7	.	CASSERYEQYF	TGTGCCAGCAGTGAACGCTACGAGCAGTACTTC
TRBV21-1	.	TRBJ2-2	.	CASSRSREPTGELFF	TGTGCCAGCAGCAGAAGCAGAGAACCGACCGGGGAGCTGTTTTTT
TRBV11-2	.	TRBJ2-7	.	CASSFSAASSYEQYF	TGTGCCAGCAGCTTCTCGGCCGCTAGCTCCTACGAGCAGTACTTC
TRBV7-3	.	TRBJ2-3	TRBD2	CASSLPTSGADTQYF	TGTGCCAGCAGCCTCCCGACTAGCGGGGCCGATACGCAGTATTTT